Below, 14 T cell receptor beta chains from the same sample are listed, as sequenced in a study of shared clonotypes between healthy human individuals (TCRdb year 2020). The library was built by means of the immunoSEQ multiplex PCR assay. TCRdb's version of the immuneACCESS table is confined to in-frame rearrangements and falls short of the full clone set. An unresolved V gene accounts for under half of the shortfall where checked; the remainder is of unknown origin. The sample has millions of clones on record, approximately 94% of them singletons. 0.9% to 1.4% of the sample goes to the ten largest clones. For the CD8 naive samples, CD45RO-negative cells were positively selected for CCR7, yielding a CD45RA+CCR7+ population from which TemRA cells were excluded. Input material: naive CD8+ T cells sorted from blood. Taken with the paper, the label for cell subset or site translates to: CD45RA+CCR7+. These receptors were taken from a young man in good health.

CDR3 amino acids: CASSLWLADSNTGELFF. The CDR3 DNA is TGTGCCAGCAGCTTATGGCTAGCGGACTCGAACACCGGGGAGCTGTTTTTT. The genes are TRBV7-6 and TRBJ2-2; TRBD2 matches at 7 bases. The junction had 6 bases not matched to a gene; V was cut back by 2 bases and J by 0 bases. The CDR3 is 17 residues long. The germline V gene encodes CDR1 SGHVS and CDR2 FNYEAQ.

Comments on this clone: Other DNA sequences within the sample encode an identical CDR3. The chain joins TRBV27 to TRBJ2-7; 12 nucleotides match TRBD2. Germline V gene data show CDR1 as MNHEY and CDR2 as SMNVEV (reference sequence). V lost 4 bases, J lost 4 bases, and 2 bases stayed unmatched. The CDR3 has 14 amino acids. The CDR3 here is CASSSLAGGYEQYF. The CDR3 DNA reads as TGTGCCAGCAGTTCCCTAGCGGGAGGGTACGAGCAGTACTTC.

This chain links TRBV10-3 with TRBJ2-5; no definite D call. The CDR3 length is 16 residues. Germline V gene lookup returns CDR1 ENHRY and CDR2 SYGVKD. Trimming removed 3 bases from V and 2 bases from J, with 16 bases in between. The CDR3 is CAISDPQEILQETQYF. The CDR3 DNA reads TGTGCCATCAGTGACCCGCAAGAAATCCTTCAAGAGACCCAGTACTTC.

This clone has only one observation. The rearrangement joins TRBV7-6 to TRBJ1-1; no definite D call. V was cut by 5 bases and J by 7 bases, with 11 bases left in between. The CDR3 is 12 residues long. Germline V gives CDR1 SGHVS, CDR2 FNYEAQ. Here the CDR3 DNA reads TGTGCCAGCAGCAAAGATCTTCTTGAAGCTTTCTTT. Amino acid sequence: CASSKDLLEAFF. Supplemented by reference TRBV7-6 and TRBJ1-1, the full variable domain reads GAGVSQSPRYKVTKRGQDVALRCDPISGHVSLYWYRQALGQGPEFLTYFNYEAQQDKSGLPNDRFSAERPEGSISTLTIQRTEQRDSAMYRCASSKDLLEAFFGQGTRLTVV.

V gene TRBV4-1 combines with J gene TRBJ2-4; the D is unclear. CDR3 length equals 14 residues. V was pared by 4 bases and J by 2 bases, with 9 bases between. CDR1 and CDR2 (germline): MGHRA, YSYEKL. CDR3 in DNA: TGCGCCAGCAGCCCTTTTAGGCCCAAAAACATTCAGTACTTC. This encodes CASSPFRPKNIQYF.

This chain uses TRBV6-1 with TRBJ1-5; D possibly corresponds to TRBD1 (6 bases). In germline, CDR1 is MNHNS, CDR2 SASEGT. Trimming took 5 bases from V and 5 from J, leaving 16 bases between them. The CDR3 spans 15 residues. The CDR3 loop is CASSPRDIRDQPQHF. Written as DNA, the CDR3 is TGTGCCAGCAGTCCCCGGGACATAAGGGATCAGCCCCAGCATTTT.

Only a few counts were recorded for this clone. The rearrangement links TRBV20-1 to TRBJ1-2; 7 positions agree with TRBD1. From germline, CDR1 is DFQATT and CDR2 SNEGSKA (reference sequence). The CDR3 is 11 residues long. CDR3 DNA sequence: TGCAGCCAGAGACAGGGCTATGGCTACACCTTC. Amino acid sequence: CSQRQGYGYTF.

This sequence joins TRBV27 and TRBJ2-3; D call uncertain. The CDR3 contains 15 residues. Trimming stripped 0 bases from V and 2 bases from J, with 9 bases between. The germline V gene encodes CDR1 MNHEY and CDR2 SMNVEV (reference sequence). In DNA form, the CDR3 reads TGTGCCAGCAGTTTATCTGACCCAGACACAGATACGCAGTATTTT. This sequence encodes CASSLSDPDTDTQYF.

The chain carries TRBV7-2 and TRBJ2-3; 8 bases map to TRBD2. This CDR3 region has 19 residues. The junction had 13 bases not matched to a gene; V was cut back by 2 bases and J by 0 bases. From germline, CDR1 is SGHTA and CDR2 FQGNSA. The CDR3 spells CASSLFGLAETPSTDTQYF. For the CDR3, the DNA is TGTGCCAGCAGCTTATTCGGACTAGCAGAAACCCCTAGCACAGATACGCAGTATTTT.

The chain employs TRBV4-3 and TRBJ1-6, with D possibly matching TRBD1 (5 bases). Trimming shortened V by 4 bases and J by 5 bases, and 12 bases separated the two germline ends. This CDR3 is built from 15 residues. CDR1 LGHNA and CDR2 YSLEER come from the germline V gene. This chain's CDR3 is CASSPQGSDNSPLHF. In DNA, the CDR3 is TGCGCCAGCAGCCCGCAGGGAAGTGATAATTCACCCCTCCACTTT.

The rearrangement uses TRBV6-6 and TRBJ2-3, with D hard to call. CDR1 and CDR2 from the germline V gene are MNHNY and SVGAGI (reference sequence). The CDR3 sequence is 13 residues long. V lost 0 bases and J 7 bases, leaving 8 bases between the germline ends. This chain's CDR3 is CASSYSPENTQYF. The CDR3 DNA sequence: TGTGCCAGCAGTTACTCGCCAGAAAATACGCAGTATTTT.

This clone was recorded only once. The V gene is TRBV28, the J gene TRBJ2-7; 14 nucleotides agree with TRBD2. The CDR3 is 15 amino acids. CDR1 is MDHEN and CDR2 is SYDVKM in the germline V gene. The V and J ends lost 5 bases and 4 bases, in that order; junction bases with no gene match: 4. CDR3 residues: CASSVGTSGGYEQYF. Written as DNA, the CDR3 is TGTGCCAGCAGTGTAGGGACTAGCGGGGGTTACGAGCAGTACTTC.

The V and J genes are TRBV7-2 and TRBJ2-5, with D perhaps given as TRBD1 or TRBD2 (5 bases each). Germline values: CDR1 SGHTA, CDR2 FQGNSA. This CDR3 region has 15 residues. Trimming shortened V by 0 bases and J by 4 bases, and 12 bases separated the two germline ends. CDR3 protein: CASSLARLGGETQYF. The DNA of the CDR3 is TGTGCCAGCAGCTTAGCGAGACTTGGGGGAGAGACCCAGTACTTC.

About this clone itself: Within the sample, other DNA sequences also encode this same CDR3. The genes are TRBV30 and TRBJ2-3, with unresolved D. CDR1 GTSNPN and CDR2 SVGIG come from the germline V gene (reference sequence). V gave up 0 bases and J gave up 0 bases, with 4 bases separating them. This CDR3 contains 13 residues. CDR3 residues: CAWSVGSTDTQYF. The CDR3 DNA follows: TGTGCCTGGAGTGTGGGCAGCACAGATACGCAGTATTTT.